The clone carrying this T cell receptor beta chain was counted ten times or more. Building of the TCR beta libraries involved iRepertoire HTBI primers and Arm-PCR of CDR3 regions. TCRdb called the multiplex PCR reads again in MiXCR, with one record for every CDR3 protein. The sample yields 450,000 to 600,000 distinct CDR3 sequences, approximately 12% seen once. Per germline, CDR1 MDHEN and CDR2 SYDVKM. The V end was cut by 2 bases, the J end by 6 bases, with 10 bases between. The CDR3 consists of 13 residues. The entry originates in a study of regulatory T cells in long-lasting Graves disease. Across the study: Antithyroid drug exposure in newly diagnosed Graves' patients had lasted under 3 months.

As to time point: newly diagnosed GD, antithyroid drugs for less than 3 months. PBMC RNA served as the TCR library source. These data also featured in a second study, about T cells in Graves' hyperthyroidism and ophthalmopathy.

V gene TRBV28 combines with J gene TRBJ1-1; D gene ambiguous. This sample comprised peripheral blood mononuclear cells (PBMCs), obtained at new diagnosis, from a patient treated with antithyroid drugs. This TCR was sampled from a man aged 30 to 39 with Graves disease. CDR3 residues: CASSLKVSAEAFF. The CDR3 DNA follows: TGTGCCAGCAGTTTAAAAGTTTCAGCTGAAGCTTTCTTT. Drawing the rest from reference TRBV28 and TRBJ1-1, the complete variable domain is DVKVTQSSRYLVKRTGEKVFLECVQDMDHENMFWYRQDPGLGLRLIYFSYDVKMKEKGDIPEGYSVSREKKERFSLILESASTNQTSMYLCASSLKVSAEAFFGQGTRLTVV.